The source of this T cell receptor beta chain is a study of Ad26.COV2.S vaccination and SARS-CoV-2 variants. Comment on this clone: Its antigen remains unidentified.

TCRdb's copy holds only in-frame clones and misses some; the assay was immunoSEQ multiplex PCR. Here the sample spans about 350,000 clones, about 88% being singletons. CDR1 and CDR2 from the germline V gene are LGHNA and YSLEER. The CDR3 runs to 15 residues. With V trimmed by 3 bases and J by 7 bases, 8 bases remained unmatched. Findings and caveats of the study: Vaccine and placebo recipients had similar non-spike TCR breadth. Those who received the vaccine showed greater spike-specific TCR breadth than those given placebo.

The sample's treatment: over 15 received Ad26.COV2.S at low or high dose, single or two shots; five or six received placebo; per-sample allocation not given. Sampling occurred on day 63 after the first vaccine or placebo injection. The chain joins TRBV4-3 to TRBJ1-2; 10 bases map to TRBD1. Sequencing was performed on peripheral blood, taken in a trial of Ad26.COV2.S vaccine versus placebo. The clonotype originates from a person between 18 and 65 years old who received the Ad26.COV2.S COVID-19 vaccine or a placebo. CDR3 protein: CASSHSRGTGVGYTF. Here the CDR3 DNA reads TGCGCCAGCAGCCATAGCCGTGGGACAGGGGTTGGCTACACCTTC.